These 19 T cell receptor beta chains originate from one sample sequenced in a study of blood T cell repertoires in COVID-19. Clones were sequenced by immunoSEQ multiplex PCR, and TCRdb holds only the in-frame ones, with some missing. The data hold fewer than 300,000 clones, with less than 85% observed a single time. Sequenced: peripheral blood. Receptors originate from a woman under 30 with acute or convalescent COVID-19.

The rearrangement uses TRBV19 and TRBJ2-5; 16 nucleotides agree with TRBD2. The junction had 1 base not matched to a gene; V was cut back by 4 bases and J by 2 bases. The germline CDR1 and CDR2 sequences are LNHDA and SQIVND (reference sequence). The CDR3 is made up of 16 amino acids. CDR3 region: CASSKGLAGGQETQYF. DNA for the CDR3: TGTGCCAGTAGTAAGGGACTAGCGGGGGGGCAAGAGACCCAGTACTTC.

The chain uses TRBV9 and TRBJ2-1, with 10 positions matching TRBD2. The CDR3 is 16 residues long. The V and J ends lost 0 bases and 3 bases, in that order; junction bases with no gene match: 3. CDR1 and CDR2 (germline): SGDLS, YYNGEE. The CDR3 DNA reads TGTGCCAGCAGCGTAGTATCTAGCGGGAGCTACAATGAGCAGTTCTTC. It encodes CASSVVSSGSYNEQFF.

This chain connects TRBV19 to TRBJ1-2; 10 bases are a match to TRBD1. The germline CDR1 and CDR2 sequences are LNHDA and SQIVND (reference sequence). CDR3 length: 15 residues. Trimming took 5 bases from V and 2 from J; bases not matched to a gene: 5. Here the CDR3 DNA reads TGTGCCAGTAGTTCCAGGACAGGGGGGAACTATGGCTACACCTTC. As protein: CASSSRTGGNYGYTF.

The V gene is TRBV24-1, the J gene TRBJ2-7; TRBD2 matches at 9 bases. The length of the CDR3 is 17 residues. Germline V lookup: CDR1 KGHDR, CDR2 SFDVKD. The junction had 12 bases not matched to a gene; V was cut back by 1 base and J by 6 bases. The CDR3 DNA follows: TGTGCCACCAGTGATTTTAACGGGCTAGCGGGAATGGGCGAGCAGTACTTC. This translates into CATSDFNGLAGMGEQYF.

The chain employs TRBV28 and TRBJ1-4; 9 bases line up with TRBD1. The CDR3 contains 16 residues. Trimming took 4 bases from V and 8 from J; bases not matched to a gene: 11. Germline V gene sequence: CDR1 MDHEN, CDR2 SYDVKM. In DNA form, the CDR3 reads TGTGCCAGCAGTTCCACCTACAGGGGGCTAGAAGAAAAACTGTTTTTT. This translates into CASSSTYRGLEEKLFF.

The chain has TRBV28 and TRBJ1-6; 8 bases are a match to TRBD1. This CDR3 is 16 amino acids long. V was pared by 2 bases and J by 9 bases, with 9 bases of the junction left unmatched. Germline V gene data show CDR1 as MDHEN and CDR2 as SYDVKM. The CDR3 is CASSLTQGGLSSPLHF. For the CDR3, the DNA is TGTGCCAGCAGTTTAACACAGGGGGGTCTTAGTTCACCCCTCCACTTT.

The gene calls are TRBV4-1 and TRBJ2-7; D may be TRBD2 (6 bases). CDR3 size: 15 residues. V was cut by 4 bases and J by 0 bases, with 13 bases left in between. Germline CDR1 and CDR2: MGHRA and YSYEKL. CDR3 DNA sequence: TGCGCCAGCAGCCTCCGGGAGCTTAGCTCCTACGAGCAGTACTTC. As protein: CASSLRELSSYEQYF.

This clone was counted a single time. The chain joins TRBV29-1 to TRBJ1-1; TRBD1 might be the D (6 bases). This CDR3 has 12 amino acids. Germline-derived CDR1 and CDR2 are SQVTM and ANQGSEA. Trimming shortened V by 7 bases and J by 6 bases, and 15 bases separated the two germline ends. The DNA for the CDR3 is TGCAGCGCTGGCCCCAGACAGGCTGAAGCTTTCTTT. Translating it yields CSAGPRQAEAFF.

The genes are TRBV19 and TRBJ2-2, with a tentative D call TRBD2 (5 bases). CDR3 size: 18 residues. Per the germline V gene, CDR1 is LNHDA and CDR2 is SQIVND (reference sequence). Between the trimmed V and J ends, which lost 3 bases and 10 bases, there was a span of 27 bases. DNA for the CDR3: TGTGCCAGTAGTATTTGGCGGGCCTTAAAAGGGAACACCTTGGAGCTGTTTTTT. Its translation: CASSIWRALKGNTLELFF.

The chain uses TRBV7-9 and TRBJ2-3; 9 nucleotides line up with TRBD2. Per germline, CDR1 SEHNR and CDR2 FQNEAQ (reference sequence). Trimming removed 8 bases from V and 2 bases from J; junction bases left unmatched: 14. This CDR3 has 17 residues. In DNA, the CDR3 is TGTGCCAGCGGCCCGGCGGGAGGGCTGGTGTCCACAGATACGCAGTATTTT. Translating gives CASGPAGGLVSTDTQYF.

This chain links TRBV6-2 or TRBV6-3 with TRBJ2-7; TRBD2 matches 9 bases. The V segment lost 5 bases and the J segment 12 bases; nucleotides outside the gene matches: 14. Germline CDR1 is MNHEY and CDR2 is SVGEGT. There are 14 residues in the CDR3. CDR3 DNA sequence: TGTGCCAGCAGTCCGATAGCGGGAGCCGCCCCCCGGTACTTC. This codes for CASSPIAGAAPRYF.

At least ten counts were recorded for this clone. This chain uses TRBV10-3 with TRBJ1-6, with 8 bases identical to TRBD1. Germline lookup yields CDR1 ENHRY and CDR2 SYGVKD. Trimming removed 6 bases from V and 7 bases from J; junction bases left unmatched: 5. The CDR3 spans 14 residues. CDR3 nucleotides: TGTGCCATCAGCTCGACAGGGGCGAATTCACCCCTCCACTTT. Translation: CAISSTGANSPLHF.

This clone appeared a single time. This sequence joins TRBV27 and TRBJ2-3; no reliable D call. This CDR3 is built from 13 residues. Germline CDR1 reads MNHEY; CDR2 reads SMNVEV (reference sequence). Trimming removed 7 bases from V and 4 bases from J, with 12 bases in between. In nucleotides, the CDR3 is TGTGCCAGCACTTTCTTGAGCTCAGATACGCAGTATTTT. Its translation: CASTFLSSDTQYF.

The chain links TRBV5-1 to TRBJ2-7; 7 nucleotides agree with TRBD2. Losses at the gene ends were 4 bases for V and 2 bases for J; bases not matched to a gene: 6. This CDR3 has 14 residues. Looked up from germline, CDR1 is SGHRS and CDR2 is YFSETQ. The CDR3 loop is CASSGSGPTYEQYF. In nucleotides, the CDR3 is TGCGCCAGCAGCGGTAGCGGGCCTACCTACGAGCAGTACTTC.

Only a few counts were recorded for this clone. This rearrangement joins TRBV6-2 or TRBV6-3 to TRBJ1-5; D is possibly TRBD1 (5 bases). CDR1 is MNHEY, CDR2 SVGEGT, per germline. The V end was cut by 0 bases, the J end by 7 bases, with 10 bases between. This CDR3 has 14 residues. CDR3 sequence (DNA): TGTGCCAGCAGTTACTCAAGGGAGGGGCAGCCCCAGCATTTT. It codes for CASSYSREGQPQHF.

The chain joins TRBV19 to TRBJ2-5; TRBD2 matches 9 bases. The CDR3 loop spans 14 amino acids. The V segment lost 7 bases and the J segment 4 bases; nucleotides outside the gene matches: 7. Germline CDR1 LNHDA, CDR2 SQIVND (reference sequence). The CDR3 nucleotides are TGTGCCAGTACTCCAACAGCGGGAGGAGAGACCCAGTACTTC. Amino acid sequence: CASTPTAGGETQYF.

V is TRBV5-8 and J is TRBJ2-7; D might be TRBD1 (6 bases). With 4 bases removed from V and 6 bases from J, the gap between germline ends came to 14 bases. The CDR3 is 13 residues long. The germline gives CDR1 SGHTS, CDR2 YDEGEE. The DNA for the CDR3 is TGTGCCAGCAGCGCCTCCACCAGGGGCGAGCAGTACTTC. Residues: CASSASTRGEQYF.

The CDR3 nucleotides are TGTGCCAGCAGCAGCTCCACAGGGTTCTATGGCTACACCTTC. It yields the protein CASSSSTGFYGYTF. This chain connects TRBV28 to TRBJ1-2; D may be TRBD1 (6 bases). Looked up from germline, CDR1 is MDHEN and CDR2 is SYDVKM. Deletions cut 6 bases from V and 4 bases from J, with 15 bases between. The CDR3 consists of 14 residues.

The chain couples TRBV27 to TRBJ1-1; the D gene is possibly TRBD1 (5 bases). The CDR3 is 12 amino acids. The V end lost 6 bases, the J end lost 5 bases, and 10 bases lay between the germline ends. Germline CDR1 is MNHEY and CDR2 is SMNVEV (reference sequence). For the CDR3, the DNA is TGTGCCAGCAGGACAGCCAGGACTGAAGCTTTCTTT. This gives the protein CASRTARTEAFF.